These 7 T cell receptor beta chains came from one sample sequenced in a study of OX40 agonist ivuxolimab in advanced cancers. Repertoires were generated with immunoSEQ multiplex PCR, while TCRdb's copy carries only in-frame clones and drops some. The sample lists nearly 80,000 clones, roughly 94% occurring once. The sample here was CD4+ or CD8+ T cells sorted from blood, taken in a trial of the OX40 agonist ivuxolimab. The receptors were sampled from an adult with an advanced solid tumor such as melanoma, head and neck, liver or kidney cancer.

The chain couples TRBV9 to TRBJ1-1, with 7 positions matching TRBD1. This CDR3 is built from 13 residues. The germline CDR1 and CDR2 sequences are SGDLS and YYNGEE. V shed 0 bases, J shed 7 bases, and the junction held 3 bases outside the gene matches. The CDR3 loop is CASSVGWTGEAFF. Written as DNA, the CDR3 is TGTGCCAGCAGCGTAGGTTGGACAGGTGAAGCTTTCTTT.

This clone was seen only once. The chain uses TRBV9 and TRBJ2-1, with 13 bases aligning to TRBD2. V lost 3 bases to trimming and J lost 1 base; unmatched junction nucleotides: 7. CDR3 size: 18 residues. Germline CDR1 reads SGDLS; CDR2 reads YYNGEE. The CDR3 region is CASSETSGREGSYNEQFF. In nucleotides, the CDR3 is TGTGCCAGCAGCGAAACTAGCGGGAGGGAGGGTTCCTACAATGAGCAGTTCTTC.

In this sample, this clone turned up once. The chain couples TRBV29-1 to TRBJ2-3, with a weak D call TRBD2 (6 bases). CDR1 and CDR2 (germline): SQVTM, ANQGSEA. V was pared by 3 bases and J by 4 bases, with 14 bases between. The CDR3 runs to 14 residues. CDR3 in DNA: TGCAGCGTTGAGGAGGGTAGTTTATCAGATACGCAGTATTTT. It specifies CSVEEGSLSDTQYF.

The genes are TRBV9 and TRBJ2-4; 9 positions agree with TRBD2. Trimming removed 2 bases from V and 8 bases from J; junction bases left unmatched: 8. This CDR3 has 15 residues. CDR1 and CDR2 (germline): SGDLS, YYNGEE. The CDR3 DNA reads as TGTGCCAGCAGCGTCGAAATAGCGGGAGCGGACATTCAGTACTTC. This translates into CASSVEIAGADIQYF.

This clone was seen a single time. The chain carries TRBV6-1 and TRBJ2-1; unclear D gene. CDR1 is MNHNS, CDR2 SASEGT, per germline. Trimming pared 6 bases from V and 3 bases from J, leaving 15 bases between. The CDR3 covers 15 residues. The CDR3 region has the DNA TGTGCCAGCAGGGCGACCGATCTAGGCTACAATGAGCAGTTCTTC. It specifies CASRATDLGYNEQFF.

This clone was seen only once. This chain uses TRBV19 with TRBJ2-7; TRBD1 aligns across 10 bases. V was clipped by 9 bases and J by 5 bases; unmatched bases: 7. The CDR3 has 13 amino acids. CDR1 is LNHDA, CDR2 SQIVND, per germline (reference sequence). This CDR3 reads CASGTTGGNEQYF. The CDR3 coding sequence is TGTGCCAGCGGAACGACAGGGGGCAACGAGCAGTACTTC.

The rearrangement links TRBV7-9 to TRBJ1-4; 12 nucleotides align to TRBD1. The germline CDR1 and CDR2 sequences are SEHNR and FQNEAQ (reference sequence). The CDR3 runs to 15 residues. The V and J ends lost 4 bases and 5 bases, in that order; junction bases with no gene match: 2. DNA for the CDR3: TGTGCCAGCAGCTCGGGGACAGGGGGCAATGAAAAACTGTTTTTT. Its translation: CASSSGTGGNEKLFF.